This record looks at one TCR beta chain sequence and its context. The sample comes from a study of identical twins. TCRdb ran MiXCR on the 5' RACE reads and lists one entry per CDR3 protein. The sample yields 450,000 or so distinct CDR3 sequences, 24% seen once. The V and J ends lost 6 bases and 6 bases respectively, with 17 bases between them. The CDR3 length is 15 residues. These data also featured in a second study, about T cells expressing NK-cell markers.

What was sequenced was CD4+ T cells sorted from blood. The chain links TRBV12-3 or TRBV12-4 to TRBJ1-4; D uncertain. This receptor was identified in a woman aged 18-29 years in good health. The CDR3 DNA sequence: TGTGCCAGCAGCCCCACCGGGAACTTTCATGAAAAACTGTTTTTT. Protein product: CASSPTGNFHEKLFF.